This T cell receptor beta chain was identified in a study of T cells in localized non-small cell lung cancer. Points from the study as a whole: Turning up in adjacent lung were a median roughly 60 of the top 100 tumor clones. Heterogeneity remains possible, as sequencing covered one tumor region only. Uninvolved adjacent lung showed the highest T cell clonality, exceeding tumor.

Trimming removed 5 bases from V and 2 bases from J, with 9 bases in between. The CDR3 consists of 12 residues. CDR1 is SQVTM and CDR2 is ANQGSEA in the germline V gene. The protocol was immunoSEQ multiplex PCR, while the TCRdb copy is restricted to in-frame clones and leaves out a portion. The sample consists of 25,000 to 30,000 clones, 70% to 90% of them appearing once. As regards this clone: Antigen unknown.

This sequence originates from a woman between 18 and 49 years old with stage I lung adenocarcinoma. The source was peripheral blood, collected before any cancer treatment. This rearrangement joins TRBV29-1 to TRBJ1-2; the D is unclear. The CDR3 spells CSVSSTNYGYTF. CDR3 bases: TGCAGCGTTTCGTCGACGAACTATGGCTACACCTTC. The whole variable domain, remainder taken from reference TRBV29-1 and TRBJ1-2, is SAVISQKPSRDICQRGTSLTIQCQVDSQVTMMFWYRQQPGQSLTLIATANQGSEATYESGFVIDKFPISRPNLTFSTLTVSNMSPEDSSIYLCSVSSTNYGYTFGSGTRLTVV.